This TCR beta chain was identified during a study of cytotoxic CD8 clonotypes in ibrutinib-treated CLL. On the study more broadly: Across the patients, roughly 10 were relapsed/refractory, roughly 16 treatment-naive and about 17 IGHV unmutated. Response samples were obtained once patients had received a median 12 months of treatment, range 6 to 36. Sample averages reached 250,000 or so productive templates and roughly 96,000 productive rearrangements. The study's findings and limits: Clonality rose at ibrutinib response and fell back toward baseline at progression.

Remarks on this clone: Its antigen is not identified.

With 6 bases clipped from V and 2 bases from J, the junction kept 4 bases outside the gene matches. Germline CDR1 and CDR2: SEHNR and FQNEAQ (reference sequence). CDR3 size: 15 residues. Libraries were prepared by immunoSEQ multiplex PCR; TCRdb keeps only in-frame clonotypes and omits some of them. This sample has 110,000 to 150,000 clones; 80% to 95% occur once, and the top ten carry 9.5% to 14%. This clonotype originated in a human donor with chronic lymphocytic leukemia. The V call is TRBV7-9, the J call TRBJ2-2, with 9 positions matching TRBD1. The specimen comprised PBMCs, sampled after 12 months of ibrutinib treatment. The CDR3 DNA follows: TGTGCCAGCAGAGACAGGGGGATTAACACCGGGGAGCTGTTTTTT. It codes for CASRDRGINTGELFF.